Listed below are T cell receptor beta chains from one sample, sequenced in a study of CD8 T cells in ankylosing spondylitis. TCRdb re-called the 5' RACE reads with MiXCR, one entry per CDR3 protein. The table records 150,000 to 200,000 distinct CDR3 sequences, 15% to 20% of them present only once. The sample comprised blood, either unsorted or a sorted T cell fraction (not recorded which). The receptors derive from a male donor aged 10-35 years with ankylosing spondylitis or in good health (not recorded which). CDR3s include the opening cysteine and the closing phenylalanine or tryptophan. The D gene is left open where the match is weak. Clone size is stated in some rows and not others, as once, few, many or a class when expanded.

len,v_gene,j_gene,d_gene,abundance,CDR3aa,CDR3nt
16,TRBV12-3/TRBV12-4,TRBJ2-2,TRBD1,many,CASGPDRVWGTGELFF,TGTGCCAGCGGGCCCGACAGGGTCTGGGGCACCGGGGAGCTGTTTTTT
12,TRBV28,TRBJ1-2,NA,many,CASRRDNYGYTF,TGTGCCAGCCGTAGGGATAACTATGGCTACACCTTC
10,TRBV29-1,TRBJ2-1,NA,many,CSAAGYEQFF,TGCAGCGCGGCAGGGTACGAGCAGTTCTTC
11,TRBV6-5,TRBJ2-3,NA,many,CASRGADTQYF,TGTGCCAGCAGGGGGGCGGATACGCAGTATTTT
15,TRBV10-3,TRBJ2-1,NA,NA,CAISESGLIYNEQFF,TGTGCCATCAGTGAATCGGGACTGATCTACAATGAGCAGTTCTTC
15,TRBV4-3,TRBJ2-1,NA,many,CASSLRGGAYNEQFF,TGCGCCAGCAGCCTTAGAGGGGGGGCTTACAATGAGCAGTTCTTC
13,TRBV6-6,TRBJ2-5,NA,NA,CASSPLGGETQYF,TGTGCCAGCAGTCCCCTGGGAGGAGAGACCCAGTACTTC
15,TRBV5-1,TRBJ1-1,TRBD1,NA,CASSFLPGQGVEAFF,TGCGCCAGCAGCTTCCTCCCGGGACAGGGCGTTGAAGCTTTCTTT
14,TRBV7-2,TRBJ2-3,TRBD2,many,CASSLSGRTDTQYF,TGTGCCAGCAGCCTTAGCGGGAGAACAGATACGCAGTATTTT
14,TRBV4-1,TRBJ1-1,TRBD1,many,CASSNPARGRGAFF,TGCGCCAGCAGCAACCCCGCAAGGGGGCGAGGGGCTTTCTTT
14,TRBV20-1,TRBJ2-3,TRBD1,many,CSADPGQGTGTQYF,TGCAGTGCTGATCCGGGACAGGGAACGGGTACGCAGTATTTT
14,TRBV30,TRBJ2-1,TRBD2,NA,CAWSRREGFNEQFF,TGTGCCTGGAGTAGGCGGGAGGGGTTCAATGAGCAGTTCTTC
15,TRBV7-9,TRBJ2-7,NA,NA,CASSLGVVPSYEQYF,TGTGCCAGCAGCTTAGGAGTTGTTCCTTCCTACGAGCAGTACTTC
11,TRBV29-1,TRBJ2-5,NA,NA,CSDGPGETQYF,TGCAGCGACGGGCCTGGGGAGACCCAGTACTTC
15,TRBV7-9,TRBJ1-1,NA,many,CASSFGPGGNTEAFF,TGTGCCAGCAGCTTTGGGCCCGGGGGGAACACTGAAGCTTTCTTT
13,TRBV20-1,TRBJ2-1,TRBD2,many,CSHPGLALNEQFF,TGCAGTCATCCGGGACTAGCGCTCAATGAGCAGTTCTTC
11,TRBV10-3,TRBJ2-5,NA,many,CAIRAEETQYF,TGTGCCATCAGGGCAGAAGAGACCCAGTACTTC